This passage covers 13 T cell receptor beta chains from one sample sequenced in a study of T-cell memory formation after mild COVID-19. TCRdb called the 5' RACE reads again in MiXCR, with one record for every CDR3 protein. Here the sample spans approximately 99,000 distinct CDR3 sequences, 15% to 20% being singletons. Sample: PBMCs or a T cell subset sorted from them (not recorded which). All receptors derive from a man between 18 and 29 years old who had mild COVID-19 (a few samples of this study predate the infection). Cell type and time point are not known.

This clonotype was seen ten or more times. The genes are TRBV10-3 and TRBJ2-1; weak D call: TRBD1 (6 bases). The CDR3 length is 13 residues. Trimming left V 5 bases short and J 10 bases short, with 15 bases between. Germline CDR1 is ENHRY and CDR2 is SYGVKD. CDR3 region: CAISRQEFQEQFF. For the CDR3, the DNA is TGTGCCATCAGTCGACAGGAATTCCAAGAGCAGTTCTTC.

The chain joins TRBV5-1 to TRBJ2-2; D perhaps matches TRBD2 (7 bases). Between the trimmed V and J ends, which lost 1 base and 4 bases, there was a span of 14 bases. The CDR3 runs 16 residues. Germline values: CDR1 SGHRS, CDR2 YFSETQ. CDR3 in amino acids: CASSLSQGGTTGELFF. CDR3 nucleotides: TGCGCCAGCAGCTTGTCACAGGGAGGGACCACCGGGGAGCTGTTTTTT.

The chain couples TRBV6-2 or TRBV6-3 to TRBJ1-6, with 7 bases aligning to TRBD1. Germline V gene data show CDR1 as MNHEY and CDR2 as SVGEGT. The CDR3 is made up of 19 amino acids. The V and J ends lost 2 bases and 10 bases, in that order; junction bases with no gene match: 20. The CDR3 spells CASSYIPGVGQSYGSPLHF. CDR3 nucleotides: TGTGCCAGCAGTTACATCCCGGGAGTGGGACAGTCCTATGGATCACCCCTCCACTTT.

A few counts support this clonotype. The chain couples TRBV27 to TRBJ2-3; 9 nucleotides line up with TRBD1. Germline CDR1 MNHEY, CDR2 SMNVEV (reference sequence). The CDR3 consists of 14 residues. V dropped 5 bases and J dropped 6; count of bases not matched to a gene: 6. The CDR3 loop is CASSQDRGGDTQYF. In DNA form, the CDR3 reads TGTGCCAGCAGTCAGGACAGGGGCGGGGATACGCAGTATTTT.

The gene calls are TRBV3-1 and TRBJ2-1, with a weak D call TRBD1 (5 bases). Germline values: CDR1 LGHDT, CDR2 YNNKEL (reference sequence). This CDR3 contains 15 residues. The V and J ends lost 7 bases and 0 bases respectively, with 13 bases between them. The CDR3 protein is CASTPNRNSYNEQFF. The CDR3 DNA follows: TGTGCCAGCACTCCCAACAGGAACTCCTACAATGAGCAGTTCTTC.

This sequence joins TRBV6-5 and TRBJ2-7, with D perhaps TRBD1 (6 bases). The CDR3 loop spans 15 amino acids. V dropped 2 bases and J dropped 6 bases, with 17 bases sitting between them. Germline-derived CDR1 and CDR2 are MNHEY and SVGAGI. In nucleotides, the CDR3 is TGTGCCAGCAGTTACCAGGCAGGGGTTCACCCCGAGCAGTACTTC. Its translation: CASSYQAGVHPEQYF.

The chain recombines TRBV12-3 or TRBV12-4 with TRBJ1-1, with D tentatively TRBD1 (5 bases). The germline V and J ends were trimmed by 3 bases and 6 bases, with 11 bases remaining between them. This CDR3 has 13 residues. In nucleotides, the CDR3 is TGTGCCAGCAGTTTCGGGACGTCTCCTGAAGCTTTCTTT. Translation gives CASSFGTSPEAFF.

In this sample, this clonotype turned up a few times. The V call is TRBV12-5, the J call TRBJ2-7; D is perhaps TRBD2 (6 bases). The CDR3 length is 13 residues. V lost 7 bases and J lost 0, with 10 bases in between. Germline loops: CDR1 LGHNT, CDR2 FRNRAP. The CDR3 sequence: CASVSGSSYEQYF. The CDR3 coding sequence is TGTGCTAGTGTTTCCGGGAGCTCCTACGAGCAGTACTTC.

The table lists this clonotype with a few counts. The chain is built from TRBV5-1 and TRBJ2-3, with TRBD1 matching over 9 bases. With V trimmed by 4 bases and J by 3 bases, 6 bases remained unmatched. The CDR3 is 15 residues long. Germline V gene data show CDR1 as SGHRS and CDR2 as YFSETQ. In DNA, the CDR3 is TGCGCCAGCAGCGGGGACAGGGTTAGAACAGATACGCAGTATTTT. It yields the protein CASSGDRVRTDTQYF. Full variable domain (rest looked up from reference TRBV5-1 and TRBJ2-3): KAGVTQTPRYLIKTRGQQVTLSCSPISGHRSVSWYQQTPGQGLQFLFEYFSETQRNKGNFPGRFSGRQFSNSRSEMNVSTLELGDSALYLCASSGDRVRTDTQYFGPGTRLTVL.

This clonotype was observed a handful of times. V is TRBV6-6 and J is TRBJ2-1; 8 bases are a match to TRBD2. The CDR3 length is 15 residues. V shed 2 bases and J 7 bases; nucleotides not matched to a gene: 7. CDR1 MNHNY and CDR2 SVGAGI come from the germline V gene (reference sequence). CDR3 in DNA: TGTGCCAGCAGTTACGCAGCGGGAGCCCAAAATGAGCAGTTCTTC. It yields the protein CASSYAAGAQNEQFF.

The table lists this clonotype with a few counts. The rearrangement joins TRBV11-2 to TRBJ1-2, with 7 bases identical to TRBD1. CDR1 and CDR2 (germline): SGHAT, FQNNGV. V shed 0 bases and J 7 bases; nucleotides not matched to a gene: 11. The CDR3 sequence is 16 residues long. The CDR3 reads CASSLDPITGAGGYTF. CDR3 sequence (DNA): TGTGCCAGCAGCTTAGACCCCATCACAGGGGCAGGTGGCTACACCTTC.

The chain recombines TRBV5-5 with TRBJ1-1; D gene uncertain. In germline, CDR1 is SGHKS, CDR2 YYEKEE (reference sequence). This CDR3 region has 14 residues. Trimming took 2 bases from V and 1 from J, leaving 9 bases between them. In DNA, the CDR3 is TGTGCCAGCAGCTTAGGTATCGAGAACACTGAAGCTTTCTTT. Its protein product is CASSLGIENTEAFF.

The CDR3, as DNA: TGCAGCTCAGTTCGGGCTAACTATGGCTACACCTTC. Residues: CSSVRANYGYTF. The chain recombines TRBV29-1 with TRBJ1-2; no clear D gene. Germline V gene data show CDR1 as SQVTM and CDR2 as ANQGSEA. V was cut by 8 bases and J by 0 bases, with 10 bases left in between. This CDR3 comprises 12 residues. Full variable domain (remainder filled in from reference TRBV29-1 and TRBJ1-2): SAVISQKPSRDICQRGTSLTIQCQVDSQVTMMFWYRQQPGQSLTLIATANQGSEATYESGFVIDKFPISRPNLTFSTLTVSNMSPEDSSIYLCSSVRANYGYTFGSGTRLTVV.